A selection of T cell receptor beta chains follows, all from one sample in a study of CD8+ T cells in alopecia areata. Produced via immunoSEQ multiplex PCR; TCRdb's table is partial and in-frame only. Altogether 140,000 to 150,000 clones are present, approximately 51% being singletons, with the ten largest covering about 1%. Material: CD4+ T cells sorted from blood, obtained at week 0. These receptors were taken from a human donor with alopecia areata. CDR3s include the opening cysteine and the closing phenylalanine or tryptophan. Rows give clone size only sometimes, using once, few, many, or a class for an expanded clone.

v_call,j_call,clone_size,cdr3_aa
TRBV11-2,TRBJ2-3,NA,CASSFPLGTDTQYF
TRBV5-1,TRBJ2-3,NA,CASSFTDTQYF
TRBV10-3,TRBJ2-5,once,CAISERGAGGAGETQYF
TRBV29-1,TRBJ2-7,NA,CSGSLGGLNEQYF
TRBV6-6,TRBJ2-2,NA,CASSYGGGGGTGELFF
TRBV4-3,TRBJ1-2,NA,CASSQDRTGYYGYTF
TRBV6-1,TRBJ1-1,NA,CASSATYMNTEAFF
TRBV14,TRBJ1-5,once,CASSHSGAGQPQHF
TRBV10-3,TRBJ2-1,NA,CAISEPRGSNYEQFF
TRBV29-1,TRBJ2-7,NA,CSVARQGAFPYEQYF
TRBV19,TRBJ2-5,NA,CASSIGLPFQETQYF
TRBV29-1,TRBJ2-5,NA,CSVAMETQYF
TRBV5-4,TRBJ2-1,NA,CASSLVMRLADYNEQFF
TRBV4-2,TRBJ1-5,NA,CASSPSRDTLRAQHF
TRBV7-2,TRBJ2-3,NA,CASSLQIDPFGLGTDTQYF
TRBV7-9,TRBJ2-7,many,CASSHHRSNDMGSEQYF
TRBV9,TRBJ2-7,NA,CASSVVGSGDEQYF
TRBV2,TRBJ2-4,NA,CASSGDLHLAKNIQYF
TRBV4-1,TRBJ2-1,NA,CASSQDWQAYNEQFF
TRBV30,TRBJ2-5,few,CAWSTGQGKTQYF
TRBV29-1,TRBJ2-2,NA,CSVGSLEAGELFF
TRBV5-1,TRBJ1-4,NA,CASSPRPGGEKLFF
TRBV29-1,TRBJ1-1,NA,CSVEEQAFF
TRBV4-2,TRBJ2-4,NA,CASSQDGQGFNIQYF
TRBV29-1,TRBJ2-5,NA,CSVEEGLGGETQYF
TRBV2,TRBJ2-7,NA,CASTKTAYYEQYF
TRBV6-1,TRBJ1-3,few,CASSGGTGAASGNTIYF
TRBV5-1,TRBJ2-7,NA,CASSPIPGSYEQYF
TRBV4-2,TRBJ1-2,NA,CASSHIGRGANYGYTF
TRBV30,TRBJ1-5,NA,CAWSARYNQPQHF
TRBV29-1,TRBJ2-5,few,CSVATSAQETQYF
TRBV4-2,TRBJ2-1,NA,CASSKTGTPQVDEQFF
TRBV5-6,TRBJ1-2,NA,CASSVGGGYTF
TRBV27,TRBJ1-5,NA,CASIPRVPDQPQHF